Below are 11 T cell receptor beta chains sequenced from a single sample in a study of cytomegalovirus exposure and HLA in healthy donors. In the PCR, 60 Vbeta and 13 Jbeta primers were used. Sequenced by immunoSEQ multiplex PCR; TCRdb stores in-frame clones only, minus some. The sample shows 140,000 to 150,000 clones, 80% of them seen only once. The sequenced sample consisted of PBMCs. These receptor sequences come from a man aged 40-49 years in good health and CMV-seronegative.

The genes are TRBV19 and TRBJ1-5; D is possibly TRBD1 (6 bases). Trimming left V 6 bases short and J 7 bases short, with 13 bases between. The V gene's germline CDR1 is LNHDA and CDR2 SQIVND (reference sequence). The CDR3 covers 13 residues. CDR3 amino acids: CASSHTGTQPQHF. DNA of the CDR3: TGTGCCAGTAGCCATACAGGGACCCAGCCCCAGCATTTT.

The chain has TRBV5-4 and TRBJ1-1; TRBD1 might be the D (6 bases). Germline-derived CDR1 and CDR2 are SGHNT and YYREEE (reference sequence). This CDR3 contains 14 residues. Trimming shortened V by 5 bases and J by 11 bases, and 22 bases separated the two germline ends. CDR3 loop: CASRQGGAEVAAFF. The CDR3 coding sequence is TGTGCCAGCAGGCAAGGGGGGGCGGAGGTGGCCGCTTTCTTT.

The CDR3 DNA sequence: TGTGCCAGCAGCTTATGGGGACAGGGGAACACCGGGGAGCTGTTTTTT. Its protein product is CASSLWGQGNTGELFF. The chain carries TRBV7-3 and TRBJ2-2; 9 nucleotides line up with TRBD1. CDR1 and CDR2 (germline): SGHTA, FQGTGA. This CDR3 has 16 residues. V lost 2 bases, J lost 1 base, and 2 bases stayed unmatched.

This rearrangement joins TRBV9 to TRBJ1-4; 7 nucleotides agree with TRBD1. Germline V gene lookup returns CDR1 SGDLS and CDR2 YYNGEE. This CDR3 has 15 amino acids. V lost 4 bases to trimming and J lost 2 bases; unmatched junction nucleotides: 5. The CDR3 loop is CASSPTQGTNEKLFF. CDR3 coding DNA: TGTGCCAGCAGCCCGACACAGGGGACTAATGAAAAACTGTTTTTT.

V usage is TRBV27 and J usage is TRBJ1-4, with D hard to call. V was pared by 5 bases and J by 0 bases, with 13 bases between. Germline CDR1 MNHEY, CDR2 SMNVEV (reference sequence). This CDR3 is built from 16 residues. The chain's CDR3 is CASSPNRGATNEKLFF. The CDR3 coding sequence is TGTGCCAGCAGTCCGAATAGAGGTGCAACTAATGAAAAACTGTTTTTT.

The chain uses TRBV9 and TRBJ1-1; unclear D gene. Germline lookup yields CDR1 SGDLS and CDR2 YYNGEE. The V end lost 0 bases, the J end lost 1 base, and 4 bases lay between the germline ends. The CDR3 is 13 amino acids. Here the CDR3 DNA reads TGTGCCAGCAGCGTAGAGAGGAACACTGAAGCTTTCTTT. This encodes CASSVERNTEAFF.

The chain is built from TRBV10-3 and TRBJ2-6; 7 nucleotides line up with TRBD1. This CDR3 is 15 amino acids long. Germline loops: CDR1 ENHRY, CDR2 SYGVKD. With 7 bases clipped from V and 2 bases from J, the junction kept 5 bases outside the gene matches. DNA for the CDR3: TGTGCCATCAACGAGGGGGCTGCTGGGGCCAACGTCCTGACTTTC. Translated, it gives CAINEGAAGANVLTF.

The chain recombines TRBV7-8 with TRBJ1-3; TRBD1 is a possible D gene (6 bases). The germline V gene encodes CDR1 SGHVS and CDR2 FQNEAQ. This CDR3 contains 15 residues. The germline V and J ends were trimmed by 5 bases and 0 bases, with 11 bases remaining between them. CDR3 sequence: CASSLTGSSGNTIYF. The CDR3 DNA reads TGTGCCAGCAGCCTAACAGGGAGCTCTGGAAACACCATATATTTT.

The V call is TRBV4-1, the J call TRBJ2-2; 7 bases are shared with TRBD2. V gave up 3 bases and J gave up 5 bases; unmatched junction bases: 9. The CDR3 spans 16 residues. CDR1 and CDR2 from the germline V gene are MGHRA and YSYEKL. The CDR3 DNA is TGCGCCAGCAGCCACCTCGGACTAGAGGCAACCGGGGAGCTGTTTTTT. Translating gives CASSHLGLEATGELFF.

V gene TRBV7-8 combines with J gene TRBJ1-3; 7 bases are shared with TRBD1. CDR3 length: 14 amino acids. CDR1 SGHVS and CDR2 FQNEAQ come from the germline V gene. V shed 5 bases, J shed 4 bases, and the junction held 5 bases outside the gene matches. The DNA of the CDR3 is TGTGCCAGCAGCCCCAGGACAGGCGGAAACACCATATATTTT. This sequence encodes CASSPRTGGNTIYF.

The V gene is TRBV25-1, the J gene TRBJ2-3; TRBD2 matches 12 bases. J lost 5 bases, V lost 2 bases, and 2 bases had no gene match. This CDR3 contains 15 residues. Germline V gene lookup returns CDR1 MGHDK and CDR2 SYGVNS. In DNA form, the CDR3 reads TGTGCCAGCAGTGAACTAGCGGGGGGGCGAGATACGCAGTATTTT. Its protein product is CASSELAGGRDTQYF.